This record concerns one T cell receptor (beta chain) sequence. Its cognate antigen is unknown. The sample belongs to a study of cytomegalovirus exposure and HLA in healthy donors. Study observations and caveats: Within the 100 to 150 validation repertoires, first-cohort TCR clusters tended to co-occur, according to a later analysis.

Clones were sequenced by immunoSEQ multiplex PCR, and TCRdb holds only the in-frame ones, with some missing. This table holds about 250,000 clones, about 90% found once. The germline V and J ends were trimmed by 2 bases and 3 bases, with 10 bases remaining between them. In germline, CDR1 is KGHSH, CDR2 LQKENI. The CDR3 totals 14 residues. V gene TRBV18 combines with J gene TRBJ1-1; D is uncertain. This TCR was recovered from a man between 18 and 35 years old in good health and CMV-seropositive. The sequenced sample was PBMCs. Here the CDR3 reads CASSPLGRHTEAFF. CDR3 in DNA: TGTGCCAGCTCACCATTAGGCCGCCACACTGAAGCTTTCTTT.